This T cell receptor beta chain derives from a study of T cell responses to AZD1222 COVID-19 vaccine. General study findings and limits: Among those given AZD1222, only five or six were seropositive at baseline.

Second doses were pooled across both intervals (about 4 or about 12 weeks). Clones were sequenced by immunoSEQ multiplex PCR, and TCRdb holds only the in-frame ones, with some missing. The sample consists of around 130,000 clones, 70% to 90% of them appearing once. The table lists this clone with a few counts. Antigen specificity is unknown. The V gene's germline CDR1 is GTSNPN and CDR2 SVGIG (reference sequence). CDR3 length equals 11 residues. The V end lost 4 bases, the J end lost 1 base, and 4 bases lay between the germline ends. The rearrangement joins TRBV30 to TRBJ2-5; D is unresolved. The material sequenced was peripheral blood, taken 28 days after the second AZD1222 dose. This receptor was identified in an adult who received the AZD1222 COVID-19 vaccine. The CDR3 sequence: CAWMGQETQYF. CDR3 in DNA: TGTGCCTGGATGGGCCAAGAGACCCAGTACTTC.